This TCR beta chain was sequenced in a study of OX40 agonist ivuxolimab in advanced cancers. About the research overall: A diagnosis of hepatocellular carcinoma, melanoma, renal cell or head and neck cancer was present in dose-escalation patients. Therapy given before enrollment (anti-PD-1, anti-PD-L1 or anti-CTLA-4) was allowed, and around 40% had some.

Systemic immunosuppression or a history of autoimmune disease excluded patients. This CDR3 contains 18 residues. V gave up 1 base and J gave up 2 bases; unmatched junction bases: 5. Germline CDR1 and CDR2: SGDLS and YYNGEE. TCRdb keeps only in-frame clones here, not all; method: immunoSEQ multiplex PCR. Of 75,000 to 90,000 clones detected, 80% to 95% appear once; the ten largest clones hold 0.6% to 0.7%. The rearrangement joins TRBV9 to TRBJ2-5; TRBD2 aligns across 16 bases. The TCR originated in an adult with an advanced solid tumor such as melanoma, head and neck, liver or kidney cancer. Sequencing used CD4+ or CD8+ T cells sorted from blood, obtained in a trial of the OX40 agonist ivuxolimab. CDR3 nucleotide sequence: TGTGCCAGCAGCGTAACACCGGGACTAGCGGGGGGGCAAGAGACCCAGTACTTC. This codes for CASSVTPGLAGGQETQYF. Using reference TRBV9 and TRBJ2-5 for the parts outside the CDR3, the full variable domain is DSGVTQTPKHLITATGQRVTLRCSPRSGDLSVYWYQQSLDQGLQFLIQYYNGEERAKGNILERFSAQQFPDLHSELNLSSLELGDSALYFCASSVTPGLAGGQETQYFGPGTRLLVL.